The sequence of this T cell receptor (beta chain) was determined in a study of OX40 agonist ivuxolimab in advanced cancers. Study summary: Patients in dose escalation had liver, melanoma, kidney or head and neck cancers.

As concerns this clone: Its matching antigen is unknown.

This CDR3 contains 16 residues. The trim removed 3 bases at V and 7 bases at J, leaving 12 bases unmatched. Germline CDR1 reads SGHRS; CDR2 reads YFSETQ. Libraries were prepared by immunoSEQ multiplex PCR; TCRdb keeps only in-frame clonotypes and omits some of them. Here the sample spans fewer than 90,000 clones, 85% to 90% being singletons. Study-wide results and limits: Still undetermined is the antigen specificity of the expanded peripheral T cells.

Sequencing was performed on CD4+ or CD8+ T cells sorted from blood, taken in a trial of the OX40 agonist ivuxolimab. V gene TRBV5-1 combines with J gene TRBJ1-4; 7 bases agree with TRBD1. The source is an adult with an advanced solid tumor such as melanoma, head and neck, liver or kidney cancer. CDR3 DNA: TGCGCCAGCAGCTCGGCCAAACAGGGGATCCCTGAAAAACTGTTTTTT. Translation gives CASSSAKQGIPEKLFF.